A selection of T cell receptor beta chains follows, all from one sample in a study of cytomegalovirus exposure and HLA in healthy donors. Profiled with immunoSEQ multiplex PCR; TCRdb holds only in-frame clones, not every one. Of 100,000 to 140,000 clones listed, 76% are singletons. The sample taken for sequencing was PBMCs. These receptors came from a young man in good health and CMV-seronegative. Both conserved end residues are part of each CDR3. The D gene is left open where the match is weak. A row's size may be missing; if present it is once, few, many or a size class.

j_gene,v_gene,abundance,d_gene,CDR3aa,CDR3nt
TRBJ1-1,TRBV11-3,NA,NA,CASSLRGGTEAFF,TGTGCCAGCAGCTTAAGGGGGGGCACTGAAGCTTTCTTT
TRBJ2-5,TRBV9,NA,TRBD2,CASSVAGTTQETQYF,TGTGCCAGCAGCGTAGCCGGGACTACCCAAGAGACCCAGTACTTC
TRBJ2-3,TRBV27,NA,NA,CASSVGGDTQYF,TGTGCCAGCAGTGTGGGGGGAGATACGCAGTATTTT
TRBJ2-5,TRBV29-1,NA,TRBD1,CSGTGQGAMETQYF,TGCAGCGGGACGGGACAGGGGGCTATGGAGACCCAGTACTTC
TRBJ1-4,TRBV6-5,once,TRBD1,CASREAGGAREKLFF,TGTGCCAGCAGAGAGGCAGGGGGCGCGAGGGAAAAACTGTTTTTT
TRBJ2-6,TRBV13,NA,TRBD1,CASSLGTGGVLRPSGANVLTF,TGTGCCAGCAGCTTAGGGACAGGGGGCGTACTACGTCCTTCTGGGGCCAACGTCCTGACTTTC
TRBJ1-1,TRBV29-1,NA,NA,CSVKTGVNTEAFF,TGCAGCGTAAAAACGGGGGTTAACACTGAAGCTTTCTTT
TRBJ1-6,TRBV18,NA,NA,CASSPWTVNSPLHF,TGTGCCAGCTCACCGTGGACAGTTAATTCACCCCTCCACTTT
TRBJ1-6,TRBV7-2,NA,NA,CASSSPDSNLSPLHF,TGTGCCAGCAGCTCCCCGGACAGCAACCTTTCACCCCTCCACTTT
TRBJ1-2,TRBV5-1,few,NA,CASSLALNYGYTF,TGCGCCAGCAGCTTGGCCTTAAATTATGGCTACACCTTC
TRBJ1-6,TRBV7-2,NA,TRBD1,CASSSARGRPNNSPLHF,TGTGCCAGCAGCTCCGCCAGGGGGAGGCCGAATAATTCACCCCTCCACTTT
TRBJ1-1,TRBV5-1,NA,TRBD1,CASSQGQGGTEAFF,TGCGCCAGCAGCCAAGGACAGGGGGGGACTGAAGCTTTCTTT
TRBJ1-5,TRBV7-2,NA,NA,CASSRTGGELSNQPQHF,TGTGCCAGCAGCCGCACGGGGGGGGAACTGAGCAATCAGCCCCAGCATTTT
TRBJ1-1,TRBV7-9,few,NA,CASSFSTEAFF,TGTGCCAGCAGCTTCTCCACTGAAGCTTTCTTT
TRBJ2-1,TRBV5-4,NA,NA,CASSPRRSPNNEQFF,TGTGCCAGCAGCCCAAGAAGATCCCCTAACAATGAGCAGTTCTTC
TRBJ2-1,TRBV9,NA,NA,CASSVDGGNEQFF,TGTGCCAGCAGCGTAGACGGGGGAAACGAGCAGTTCTTC
TRBJ1-6,TRBV11-2,few,NA,CASSLGPHLIPDSPLHF,TGTGCCAGCAGCTTAGGCCCCCATTTAATTCCGGATTCACCCCTCCACTTT
TRBJ2-7,TRBV4-1,few,TRBD1,CASSQGWTGFYEQYF,TGCGCCAGCAGCCAAGGATGGACAGGCTTTTACGAGCAGTACTTC
TRBJ2-4,TRBV6-1,NA,NA,CASSERSKIAKNIQYF,TGTGCCAGCAGTGAACGTAGCAAGATAGCCAAAAACATTCAGTACTTC
TRBJ2-3,TRBV4-3,NA,TRBD2,CASSQDYAGGDTQYF,TGCGCCAGCAGCCAAGATTACGCGGGGGGTGATACGCAGTATTTT
TRBJ1-1,TRBV18,NA,NA,CASSPIRGTEAFF,TGTGCCAGCTCACCGATTCGGGGGACTGAAGCTTTCTTT
TRBJ2-1,TRBV6-4,NA,TRBD2,CASSDPTSGVKFF,TGTGCCAGCAGTGACCCGACTAGCGGGGTCAAGTTCTTC
TRBJ2-1,TRBV27,NA,NA,CASSAFPLLGANEQFF,TGTGCCAGCAGTGCATTCCCCCTTTTGGGGGCCAATGAGCAGTTCTTC
TRBJ1-2,TRBV6-1,many,NA,CASRGGKEVGGYTF,TGTGCCAGCAGGGGAGGGAAGGAGGTAGGTGGCTACACCTTC
TRBJ1-4,TRBV9,NA,NA,CASSPEPRTALGKLFF,TGTGCCAGCAGTCCAGAACCCAGGACAGCTCTCGGAAAACTGTTTTTT
TRBJ1-2,TRBV6-1,once,NA,CASSDDTYGYTF,TGTGCCAGCAGTGATGACACCTATGGCTACACCTTC
TRBJ2-1,TRBV2,NA,TRBD2,CASSSSGTSGANEQFF,TGTGCCAGCTCTTCCTCCGGGACTAGCGGGGCCAATGAGCAGTTCTTC
TRBJ2-5,TRBV19,NA,TRBD2,CASSSQTGRGETQYF,TGTGCCAGTAGTTCCCAGACGGGGAGGGGTGAGACCCAGTACTTC
TRBJ2-4,TRBV4-1,NA,NA,CASSQGGPGRAKNIQYF,TGCGCCAGCAGCCAAGGGGGCCCCGGCAGAGCCAAAAACATTCAGTACTTC
TRBJ2-2,TRBV7-3,NA,NA,CASSNALGLPSGELFF,TGTGCCAGCAGTAACGCACTCGGACTACCCTCAGGGGAGCTGTTTTTT
TRBJ2-3,TRBV9,NA,TRBD2,CASSFLAGGTDTQYF,TGTGCCAGCAGCTTCTTAGCGGGGGGCACAGATACGCAGTATTTT
TRBJ2-5,TRBV7-9,NA,TRBD1,CASSLGTGGEETQYF,TGTGCCAGCAGCCTGGGGACAGGGGGTGAAGAGACCCAGTACTTC
TRBJ2-7,TRBV9,NA,TRBD2,CASKRSWLAGDNPIPHSYEQYF,TGTGCCAGCAAGCGTTCGTGGTTAGCGGGTGACAATCCCATCCCCCACTCCTACGAGCAGTACTTC
TRBJ2-7,TRBV6-5,once,NA,CASSYSTSSYEQYF,TGTGCCAGCAGTTACTCCACTAGCTCCTACGAGCAGTACTTC
TRBJ2-5,TRBV4-2,NA,NA,CASSQDPDSRETQYF,TGTGCCAGCAGCCAAGATCCGGACAGTAGGGAGACCCAGTACTTC
TRBJ1-4,TRBV6-5,once,NA,CASSYSARAGELFF,TGTGCCAGCAGTTACTCCGCTAGGGCGGGGGAACTGTTTTTT
TRBJ1-2,TRBV7-9,NA,NA,CSSSPGVYGYTF,TGTTCCAGCAGCCCAGGGGTGTACGGCTACACCTTC
TRBJ2-7,TRBV28,NA,NA,CASSLDPQGYEQYF,TGTGCCAGCAGTTTAGATCCACAGGGTTACGAGCAGTACTTC
TRBJ2-1,TRBV11-1,NA,NA,CASSLGYKDNEQFF,TGTGCCAGCAGCTTGGGCTACAAAGACAATGAGCAGTTCTTC
TRBJ1-6,TRBV15,NA,NA,CATSRDWQGDSPLHF,TGTGCCACCAGCAGAGATTGGCAGGGCGATTCACCCCTCCACTTT
TRBJ1-5,TRBV28,NA,NA,CASSFSGVSNQPQHF,TGTGCCAGCAGTTTTTCCGGAGTCAGCAATCAGCCCCAGCATTTT
TRBJ1-1,TRBV19,few,NA,CASSIWGGDTEAFF,TGTGCCAGTAGTATTTGGGGAGGCGACACTGAAGCTTTCTTT
TRBJ2-1,TRBV27,NA,NA,CASSRGSPNEQFF,TGTGCCAGCAGTCGGGGTTCTCCAAATGAGCAGTTCTTC
TRBJ2-3,TRBV19,NA,NA,CASRALAGDTQYF,TGTGCCAGTAGGGCGTTGGCAGGGGATACGCAGTATTTT
TRBJ2-2,TRBV27,NA,NA,CASSFSAPVTGELFF,TGTGCCAGCAGTTTTAGTGCGCCGGTTACCGGGGAGCTGTTTTTT
TRBJ2-1,TRBV5-1,NA,TRBD2,CASSAGLAGGPGQFF,TGCGCCAGCAGCGCCGGACTAGCGGGGGGGCCTGGGCAGTTCTTC
TRBJ2-5,TRBV7-7,NA,NA,CASSLAQYQETQYF,TGTGCCAGCAGCTTAGCACAGTACCAAGAGACCCAGTACTTC
TRBJ2-5,TRBV29-1,NA,NA,CSVELRRGDQETQYF,TGCAGCGTTGAGTTAAGGCGGGGTGACCAAGAGACCCAGTACTTC
TRBJ1-2,TRBV5-1,few,NA,CASSSPGQRYGYTF,TGCGCCAGCAGCTCCCCCGGTCAAAGATATGGCTACACCTTC
TRBJ1-3,TRBV10-3,once,NA,CAIRTASGNTIYF,TGTGCCATCAGGACAGCCTCTGGAAACACCATATATTTT
TRBJ2-3,TRBV15,NA,TRBD2,CATSRDVGGAGDTQYF,TGTGCCACCAGCAGAGATGTCGGGGGGGCAGGAGATACGCAGTATTTT
TRBJ1-2,TRBV7-2,NA,TRBD1,CASSLAGQGIEGYTF,TGTGCCAGCAGCTTAGCGGGACAGGGGATCGAGGGCTACACCTTC
TRBJ2-5,TRBV5-8,NA,TRBD1,CASRGTGGGETQYF,TGTGCCAGCAGGGGGACAGGGGGCGGAGAGACCCAGTACTTC
TRBJ1-5,TRBV19,NA,TRBD1,CASSTRTGVGNQPQHF,TGTGCCAGTAGTACCCGGACAGGGGTGGGCAATCAGCCCCAGCATTTT
TRBJ2-5,TRBV14,NA,NA,CASSQARGALEETQYF,TGTGCCAGCAGCCAAGCCCGGGGTGCCCTCGAAGAGACCCAGTACTTC